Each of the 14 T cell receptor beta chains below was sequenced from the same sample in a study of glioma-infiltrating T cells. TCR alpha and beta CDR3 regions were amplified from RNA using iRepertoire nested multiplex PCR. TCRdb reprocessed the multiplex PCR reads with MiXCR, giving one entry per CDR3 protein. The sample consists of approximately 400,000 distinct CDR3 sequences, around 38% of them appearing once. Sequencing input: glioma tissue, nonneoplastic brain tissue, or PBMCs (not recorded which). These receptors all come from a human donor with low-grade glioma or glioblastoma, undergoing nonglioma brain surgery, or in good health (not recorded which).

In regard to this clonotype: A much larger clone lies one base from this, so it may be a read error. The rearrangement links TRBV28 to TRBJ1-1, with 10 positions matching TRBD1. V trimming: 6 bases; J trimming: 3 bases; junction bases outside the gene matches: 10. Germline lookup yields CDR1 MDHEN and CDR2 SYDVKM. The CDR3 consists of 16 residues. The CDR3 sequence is CASRVLRTGGDTEAFF. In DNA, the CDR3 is TGTGCCAGCAGGGTACTACGGACAGGGGGGGACACTGAAGCTTTCTTT.

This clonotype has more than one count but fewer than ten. The CDR3 loop is CASSLYNSDTQYF. The CDR3 coding sequence is TGTGCCAGCAGCTTATACAACTCAGATACGCAGTATTTT. The rearrangement joins TRBV7-9 to TRBJ2-3; D unresolved. Between the trimmed V and J ends, which lost 2 bases and 4 bases, there was a span of 7 bases. This CDR3 has 13 residues. CDR1 SEHNR and CDR2 FQNEAQ come from the germline V gene (reference sequence).

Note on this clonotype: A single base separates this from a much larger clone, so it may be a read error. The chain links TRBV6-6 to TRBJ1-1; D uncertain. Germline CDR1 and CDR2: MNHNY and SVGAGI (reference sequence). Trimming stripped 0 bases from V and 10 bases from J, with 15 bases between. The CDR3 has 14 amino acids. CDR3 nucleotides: TGTGCCAGCAGTTACTCCTACGGAGTGGGTGGAGCTTTCTTT. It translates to CASSYSYGVGGAFF.

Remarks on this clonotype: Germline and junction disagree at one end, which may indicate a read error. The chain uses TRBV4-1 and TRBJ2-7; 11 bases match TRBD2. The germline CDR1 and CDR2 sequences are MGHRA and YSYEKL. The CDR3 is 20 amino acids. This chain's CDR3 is CASSQGDIISSGRLSYGQYF. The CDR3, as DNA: TGCGCCAGCAGCCAAGGGGACATAATTTCTAGCGGGAGGCTTTCTTACGGGCAGTACTTC.

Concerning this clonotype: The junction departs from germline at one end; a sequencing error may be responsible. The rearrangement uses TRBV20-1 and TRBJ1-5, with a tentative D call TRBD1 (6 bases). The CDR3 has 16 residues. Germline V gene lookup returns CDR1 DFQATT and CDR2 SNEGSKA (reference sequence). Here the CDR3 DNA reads TGCAGTGCCGCCCCATTGGGGGCCGCGACGGGTCAGACCCAGCATTTT. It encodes CSAAPLGAATGQTQHF.

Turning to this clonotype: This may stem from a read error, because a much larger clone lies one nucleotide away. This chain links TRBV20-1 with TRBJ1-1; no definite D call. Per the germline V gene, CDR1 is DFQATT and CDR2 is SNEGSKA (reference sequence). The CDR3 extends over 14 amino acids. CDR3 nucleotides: TGCACTGCTAGAGTTGGGAATATCGACACTGAAGCTTTCTTT. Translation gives CTARVGNIDTEAFF.

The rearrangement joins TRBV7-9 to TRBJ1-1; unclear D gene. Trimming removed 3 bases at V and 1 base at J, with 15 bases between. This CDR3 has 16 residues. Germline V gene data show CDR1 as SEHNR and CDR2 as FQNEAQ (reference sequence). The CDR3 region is CASSFPRTEWNTEAFF. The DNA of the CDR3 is TGTGCCAGCAGCTTCCCTCGAACAGAATGGAACACTGAAGCTTTCTTT.

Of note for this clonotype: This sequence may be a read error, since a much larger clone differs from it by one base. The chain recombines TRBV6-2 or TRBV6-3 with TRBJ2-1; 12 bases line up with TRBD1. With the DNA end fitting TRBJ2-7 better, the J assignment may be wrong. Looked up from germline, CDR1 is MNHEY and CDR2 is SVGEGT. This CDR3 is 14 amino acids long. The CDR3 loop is CASVRDRGPYEQYF. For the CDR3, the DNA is TGTGCCAGCGTCCGGGACAGGGGGCCCTACGAGCAGTACTTC.

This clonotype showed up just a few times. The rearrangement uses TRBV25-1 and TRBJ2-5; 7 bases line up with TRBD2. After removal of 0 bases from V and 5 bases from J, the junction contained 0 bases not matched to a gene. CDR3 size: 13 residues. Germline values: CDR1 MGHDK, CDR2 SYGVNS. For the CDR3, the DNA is TGTGCCAGCAGTGAATATAGCGGGGAGACCCAGTACTTC. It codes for CASSEYSGETQYF.

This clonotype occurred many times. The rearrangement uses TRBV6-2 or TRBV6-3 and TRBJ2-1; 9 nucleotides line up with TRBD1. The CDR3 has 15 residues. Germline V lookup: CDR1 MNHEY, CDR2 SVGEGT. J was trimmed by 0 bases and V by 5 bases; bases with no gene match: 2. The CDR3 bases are TGTGCCAGCAGTCTACAGGGGGCCTCCTACAATGAGCAGTTCTTC. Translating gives CASSLQGASYNEQFF.

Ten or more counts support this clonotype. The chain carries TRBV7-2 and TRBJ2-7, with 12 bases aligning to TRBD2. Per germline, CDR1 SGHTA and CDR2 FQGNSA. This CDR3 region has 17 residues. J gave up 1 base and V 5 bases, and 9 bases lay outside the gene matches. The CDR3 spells CASSARLAGDISYEQYF. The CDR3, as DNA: TGTGCCAGCAGCGCGAGACTAGCGGGAGATATTTCCTACGAGCAGTACTTC.

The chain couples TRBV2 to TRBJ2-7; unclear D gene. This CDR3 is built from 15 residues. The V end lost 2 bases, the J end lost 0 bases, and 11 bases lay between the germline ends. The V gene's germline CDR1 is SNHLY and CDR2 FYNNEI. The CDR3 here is CASSESYDSSYEQYF. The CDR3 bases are TGTGCCAGCAGTGAAAGTTATGATAGCTCCTACGAGCAGTACTTC. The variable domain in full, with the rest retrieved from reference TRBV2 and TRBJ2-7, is EPEVTQTPSHQVTQMGQEVILRCVPISNHLYFYWYRQILGQKVEFLVSFYNNEISEKSEIFDDQFSVERPDGSNFTLKIRSTKLEDSAMYFCASSESYDSSYEQYFGPGTRLTVT.

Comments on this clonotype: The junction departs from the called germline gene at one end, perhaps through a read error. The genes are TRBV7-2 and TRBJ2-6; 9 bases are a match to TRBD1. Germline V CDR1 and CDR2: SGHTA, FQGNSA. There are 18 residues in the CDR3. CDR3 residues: CASSQTGGWSSGANVLTF. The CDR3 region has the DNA TGCGCCAGCAGCCAAACAGGGGGCTGGAGCTCTGGGGCCAACGTCCTGACTTTC.

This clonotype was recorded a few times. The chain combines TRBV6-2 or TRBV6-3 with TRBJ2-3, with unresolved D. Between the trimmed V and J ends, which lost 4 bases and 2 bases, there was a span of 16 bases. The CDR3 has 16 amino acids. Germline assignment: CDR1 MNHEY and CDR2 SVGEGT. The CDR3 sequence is CASSSISIVLTDTQYF. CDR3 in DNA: TGTGCCAGCAGTTCCATTTCCATCGTTCTCACAGATACGCAGTATTTT.